The sequence of this T cell receptor (beta chain) was determined in a study of cytomegalovirus exposure and HLA in healthy donors. Background on the study: An earlier analysis identified 95 million to 120 million unique TCR beta sequences in about 180 million T cells. Study outcomes and limitations: When a later analysis compared HLA-associated TCR beta chains with equally common others, the HLA-associated chains turned out to be more clonally expanded and to have lower generation probabilities. Associated with HLA alleles at 0.05 false discovery rate in a later analysis were around 17,000 TCR beta sequences. As a later analysis showed, a missense DCLRE1C variant was linked to trimming of TCR beta V- and J-genes.

PCR amplification relied on 60 Vbeta primers (plus 13 Jbeta primers). Produced via immunoSEQ multiplex PCR; TCRdb's table is partial and in-frame only. Here the sample spans approximately 100,000 clones, about 79% being singletons. The CDR3 covers 15 residues. The V gene's germline CDR1 is MGHDK and CDR2 SYGVNS. V shed 2 bases, J shed 7 bases, and the junction held 5 bases outside the gene matches. At least ten counts were recorded for this clone. Its matching antigen is unknown. The TCR sequence derives from a man in his fifties in good health and CMV-seropositive. The sample taken for sequencing was PBMCs. The chain uses TRBV25-1 and TRBJ1-4; 9 bases agree with TRBD1. The CDR3 spells CASSEIDRGSEKLFF. As DNA, the CDR3 is TGTGCCAGCAGTGAAATAGACAGGGGGTCTGAAAAACTGTTTTTT.